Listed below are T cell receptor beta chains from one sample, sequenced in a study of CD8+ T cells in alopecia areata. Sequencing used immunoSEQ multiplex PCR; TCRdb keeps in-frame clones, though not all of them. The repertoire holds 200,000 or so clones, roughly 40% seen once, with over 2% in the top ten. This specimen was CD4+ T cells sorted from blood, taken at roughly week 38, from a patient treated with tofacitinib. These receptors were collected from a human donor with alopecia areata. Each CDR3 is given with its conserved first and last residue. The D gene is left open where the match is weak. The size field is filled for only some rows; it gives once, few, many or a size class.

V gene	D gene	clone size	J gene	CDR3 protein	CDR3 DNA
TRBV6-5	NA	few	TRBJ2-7	CASSYGGSYEQYF	TGTGCCAGCAGTTACGGGGGCTCCTACGAGCAGTACTTC
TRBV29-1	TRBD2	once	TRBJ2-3	CSVPTSGSNTDTQYF	TGCAGCGTTCCGACTAGCGGGAGTAACACAGATACGCAGTATTTT
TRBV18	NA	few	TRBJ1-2	CASSPGTGNYGYTF	TGTGCCAGCTCACCCGGAACAGGAAACTATGGCTACACCTTC
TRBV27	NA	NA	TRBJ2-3	CASSLVRPDTQYF	TGTGCCAGCAGTTTAGTTCGGCCAGATACGCAGTATTTT
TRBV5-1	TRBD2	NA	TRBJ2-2	CASSFGLAGTGELFF	TGCGCCAGCAGCTTTGGACTAGCAGGCACCGGGGAGCTGTTTTTT
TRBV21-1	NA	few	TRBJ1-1	CASSTYRTGNTEAFF	TGTGCCAGCAGCACATACAGGACCGGGAACACTGAAGCTTTCTTT
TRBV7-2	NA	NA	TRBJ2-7	CASSKGVENFEQYF	TGTGCCAGCAGCAAGGGGGTGGAGAATTTCGAGCAGTACTTC
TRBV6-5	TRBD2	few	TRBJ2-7	CASSYSRAGGPYEQYF	TGTGCCAGCAGTTACTCGCGGGCGGGAGGGCCCTACGAGCAGTACTTC
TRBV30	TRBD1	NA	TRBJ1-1	CAWSERTGGLLNTEAFF	TGTGCCTGGAGTGAAAGGACAGGGGGCCTTTTGAACACTGAAGCTTTCTTT
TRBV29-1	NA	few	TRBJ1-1	CSAYYGGRGTEAFF	TGCAGCGCTTACTATGGGGGGCGAGGCACTGAAGCTTTCTTT
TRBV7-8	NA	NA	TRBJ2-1	CASSPPGLTYNEQFF	TGTGCCAGCAGCCCACCGGGACTCACCTACAATGAGCAGTTCTTC
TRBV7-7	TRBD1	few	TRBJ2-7	CASSLAPGQAGEQYF	TGTGCCAGCAGCTTAGCCCCGGGACAGGCCGGCGAGCAGTACTTC
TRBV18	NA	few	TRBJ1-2	CASSPADSRGYTF	TGTGCCAGCTCGCCCGCGGACAGCCGAGGCTACACCTTC
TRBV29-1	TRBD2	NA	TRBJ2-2	CSVGSLAGVSATGELFF	TGCAGCGTTGGATCCTTGGCGGGAGTTTCGGCCACCGGGGAGCTGTTTTTT
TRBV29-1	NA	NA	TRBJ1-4	CSVRDTLATNEKLFF	TGCAGCGTTAGAGACACCCTTGCAACTAATGAAAAACTGTTTTTT
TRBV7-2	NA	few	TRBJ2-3	CASSLEDTRQYF	TGTGCCAGCAGCTTGGAGGACACCCGGCAGTATTTT
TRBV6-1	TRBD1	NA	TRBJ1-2	CASSARTGFGYTF	TGTGCCAGCAGTGCCCGGACAGGGTTTGGCTACACCTTC
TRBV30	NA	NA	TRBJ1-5	CAWSAQTGNRADSNQPQHF	TGTGCCTGGAGTGCACAAACCGGCAACAGGGCAGATAGCAATCAGCCCCAGCATTTT
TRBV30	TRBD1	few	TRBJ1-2	CAWNRQGNHGYTF	TGTGCCTGGAATAGACAGGGGAACCATGGCTACACCTTC
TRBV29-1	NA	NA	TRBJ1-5	CSVELASNQPQHF	TGCAGCGTCGAATTAGCTAGCAATCAGCCCCAGCATTTT
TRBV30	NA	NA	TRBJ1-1	CAWRQGLLNTEAFF	TGTGCCTGGAGGCAGGGTCTCCTGAACACTGAAGCTTTCTTT
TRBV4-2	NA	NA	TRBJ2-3	CASSQRSDTQYF	TGTGCCAGCAGCCAAAGGTCAGATACGCAGTATTTT
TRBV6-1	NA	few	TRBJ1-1	CASPSPNSMNTEAFF	TGTGCCAGCCCCTCCCCGAACAGCATGAACACTGAAGCTTTCTTT
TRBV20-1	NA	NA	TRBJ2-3	CSARLDTQYF	TGCAGTGCTAGACTGGATACGCAGTATTTT
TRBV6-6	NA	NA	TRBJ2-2	CASSSRDSTGELFF	TGTGCCAGCAGTTCCAGGGACTCTACCGGGGAGCTGTTTTTT
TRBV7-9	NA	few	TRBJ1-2	CASSPGPRNNYGYTF	TGTGCCAGCAGCCCCGGGCCCCGTAATAACTATGGCTACACCTTC
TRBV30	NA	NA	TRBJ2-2	CAWSSMGAGELFF	TGTGCCTGGAGTAGTATGGGGGCCGGGGAGCTGTTTTTT
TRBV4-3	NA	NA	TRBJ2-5	CASSPVRAVRETQYF	TGCGCCAGCAGCCCCGTTAGGGCGGTAAGAGAGACCCAGTACTTC
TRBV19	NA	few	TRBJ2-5	CATAGAETQYF	TGTGCCACCGCGGGGGCGGAGACCCAGTACTTC
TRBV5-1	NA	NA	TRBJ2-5	CASSFSPRAGETQYF	TGCGCCAGCAGCTTCAGCCCGCGGGCTGGTGAGACCCAGTACTTC
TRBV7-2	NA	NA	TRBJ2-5	CASSRRPGEETQYF	TGTGCCAGCAGCCGACGGCCAGGGGAGGAGACCCAGTACTTC
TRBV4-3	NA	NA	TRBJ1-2	CASSPGGGFYTF	TGCGCCAGCAGCCCCGGTGGCGGTTTCTACACCTTC
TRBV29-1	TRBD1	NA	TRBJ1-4	CSAATGGGEKLFF	TGCAGCGCCGCGACAGGGGGAGGAGAAAAACTGTTTTTT
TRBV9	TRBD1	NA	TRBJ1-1	CASSPRTGANTEAFF	TGTGCCAGCAGCCCCCGGACAGGCGCGAACACTGAAGCTTTCTTT
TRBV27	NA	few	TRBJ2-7	CATDCYEQYF	TGCGCCACGGACTGTTACGAGCAGTACTTC
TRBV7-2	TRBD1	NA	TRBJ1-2	CASSLAGTAFYGYTF	TGTGCCAGCAGCTTAGCGGGGACAGCCTTCTATGGCTACACCTTC
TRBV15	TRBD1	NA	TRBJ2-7	CATSRGTGGGYEQYF	TGTGCCACCAGCAGAGGTACAGGGGGCGGCTACGAGCAGTACTTC
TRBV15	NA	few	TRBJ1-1	CATGRPLNTEAFF	TGTGCCACTGGTCGGCCCTTGAACACTGAAGCTTTCTTT
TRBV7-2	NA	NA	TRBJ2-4	CASSLGLAKNIQYF	TGTGCCAGCAGCTTAGGGTTAGCCAAAAACATTCAGTACTTC
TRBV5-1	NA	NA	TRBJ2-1	CASSLGGEGEQFF	TGCGCCAGCAGCTTGGGAGGAGAGGGTGAGCAGTTCTTC
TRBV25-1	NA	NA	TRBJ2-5	CATRGVGTQYF	TGTGCCACCAGGGGGGTAGGGACCCAGTACTTC
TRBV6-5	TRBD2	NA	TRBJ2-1	CASTVNQAGGNEQFF	TGTGCCAGCACCGTCAACCAGGCGGGAGGTAATGAGCAGTTCTTC
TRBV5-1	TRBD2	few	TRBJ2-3	CASSTGLAIVTDTQYF	TGCGCCAGCAGCACGGGACTAGCGATCGTCACAGATACGCAGTATTTT
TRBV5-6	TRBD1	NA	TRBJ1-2	CASRNPGQGYGYTF	TGTGCCAGCAGAAACCCGGGACAGGGGTATGGCTACACCTTC
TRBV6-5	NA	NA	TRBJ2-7	CASRRPGTLELYF	TGTGCCAGCAGGCGACCCGGGACACTTGAGTTGTACTTC
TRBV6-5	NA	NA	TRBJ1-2	CASSFESNYGYTF	TGTGCCAGCAGCTTCGAGTCCAACTATGGCTACACCTTC
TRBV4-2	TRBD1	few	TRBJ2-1	CASSTRTGTFGNEQFF	TGTGCCAGCAGCACACGGACAGGGACCTTTGGGAATGAGCAGTTCTTC
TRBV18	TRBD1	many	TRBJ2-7	CASGGQGGTYEQYF	TGTGCCAGCGGGGGACAGGGAGGCACCTACGAGCAGTACTTC
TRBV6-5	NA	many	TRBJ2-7	CASSPGRYEQYF	TGTGCCAGCAGCCCGGGGCGCTACGAGCAGTACTTC
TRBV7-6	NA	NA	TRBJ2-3	CASSLALRTGDTQYF	TGTGCCAGCAGCTTAGCCCTACGGACTGGAGATACGCAGTATTTT
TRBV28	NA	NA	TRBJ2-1	CASSTRLSSSYNEQFF	TGTGCCAGCAGCACCCGGCTGTCGAGCTCCTACAATGAGCAGTTCTTC
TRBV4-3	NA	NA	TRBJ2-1	CASSRAYDEQFF	TGCGCCAGCAGCCGCGCTTACGATGAGCAGTTCTTC
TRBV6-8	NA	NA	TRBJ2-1	CASTPVSGSYNEQFF	TGTGCCAGCACCCCGGTGAGCGGCTCCTACAATGAGCAGTTCTTC
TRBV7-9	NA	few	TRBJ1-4	CASSFRDMDEKLFF	TGTGCCAGCAGCTTCCGGGACATGGATGAAAAACTGTTTTTT
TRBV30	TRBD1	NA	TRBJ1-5	CAWSVRGQNQPQHF	TGTGCCTGGAGCGTCAGGGGGCAAAATCAGCCCCAGCATTTT
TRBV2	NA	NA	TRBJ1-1	CASSLTPTGEAFF	TGTGCCAGCAGCTTGACTCCCACAGGTGAAGCTTTCTTT
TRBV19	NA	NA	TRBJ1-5	CASSIPSFNQPQHF	TGTGCCAGTAGTATTCCCAGCTTCAATCAGCCCCAGCATTTT
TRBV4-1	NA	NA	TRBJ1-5	CASSQTTLNAGPQHF	TGCGCCAGCAGCCAGACTACTCTAAACGCGGGGCCCCAGCATTTT
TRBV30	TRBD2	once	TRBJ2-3	CAWSTLGLAGLPAQYF	TGTGCCTGGAGTACATTGGGACTAGCGGGACTCCCTGCGCAGTATTTT